This is a list of T cell receptor beta chains from one sample in a study of circulating tumor DNA in untreated peripheral T-cell lymphoma. Data came from immunoSEQ multiplex PCR; TCRdb stores just in-frame clones and leaves some out. Among around 10,000 clones, approximately 72% were seen once, and the ten largest hold around a third. Sequencing input: tumor tissue. These receptors originate from a human donor with peripheral T-cell lymphoma. Both conserved end residues are part of each CDR3. The D gene is left open where the match is weak. Clone size is stated in some rows and not others, as once, few, many or a class when expanded.

d_call j_call v_call clone_size cdr3_nt cdr3_aa
- TRBJ2-5 TRBV4-1 - TGCGCTAGCAGCGAGACCGCTGGGCCTCCTCAAGAGACCCAGTACTTC CASSETAGPPQETQYF
TRBD1 TRBJ1-2 TRBV6-8 - TGTGCCAGCAGCTCCGGGACAGGGATTGGCTACACCTTC CASSSGTGIGYTF
TRBD1 TRBJ1-4 TRBV11-3 few TGTGCCAGCAGCATTCGAGGGACAGGGAATGAAAAACTGTTTTTT CASSIRGTGNEKLFF
- TRBJ2-6 TRBV11-3 - TGTGCCAGCAGCTCAAACAGGGTAGGGGCCAACGTCCTGACTTTC CASSSNRVGANVLTF
TRBD1 TRBJ2-7 TRBV11-3 few TGTGCCAGCAGCTTACAGGGACAGAGCTACGAGCAGTACTTC CASSLQGQSYEQYF
- TRBJ2-3 TRBV19 - TGTGCCAGTAGTGCCCGGCCGGAATACACAGATACGCAGTATTTT CASSARPEYTDTQYF
- TRBJ2-5 TRBV18 - TGTGCCAGCTCACCCCCGCAGAGGTTGGAGACCCAGTACTTC CASSPPQRLETQYF
TRBD1 TRBJ1-5 TRBV28 - TGTGCCAGCAGTTTATCCGACAGGGACTATAGCAATCAGCCCCAGCATTTT CASSLSDRDYSNQPQHF
TRBD1 TRBJ2-7 TRBV6-8 - TGTGCCAGCAGTTTAAACAGGGGCTCCTACGAGCAGTACTTC CASSLNRGSYEQYF
TRBD1 TRBJ1-2 TRBV6-8 - TGTGCCAGCAGTCTACAGGGGTCTAACTATGGCTACACCTTC CASSLQGSNYGYTF
TRBD2 TRBJ2-2 TRBV7-2 - TGTGCCAGCAGCTTAAGCCTAGCGGGCACCGGGGAGCTGTTTTTT CASSLSLAGTGELFF
TRBD2 TRBJ2-4 TRBV30 few TGTGCCTGGAGTGGGGGAGGGACTATTCAGTACTTC CAWSGGGTIQYF
- TRBJ2-7 TRBV6-8 - TGTGCCAGCAGTACTCTCCAGGGTCCCTACGAGCAGTACTTC CASSTLQGPYEQYF
TRBD2 TRBJ2-3 TRBV5-1 - TGCGCCAGCAGCTGGGACAGCGGGGGGAAATACACAGATACGCAGTATTTT CASSWDSGGKYTDTQYF
- TRBJ1-1 TRBV6-4 - TGTGCCAGCAGTTACTCGCGGACGTACTTCTTT CASSYSRTYFF
- TRBJ1-6 TRBV12-2 - TGTGCAAGTCGCTTAGCCACGACGGGACAGTATAATTCACCCCTCCACTTT CASRLATTGQYNSPLHF
- TRBJ1-1 TRBV30 few TGTGCCTGGAGACCCACAACTGAAGCTTTCTTT CAWRPTTEAFF
TRBD1 TRBJ2-7 TRBV6-8 once TGTGCCAGCAGGGGGCCCGGGACAGGGGACGAGCAGTACTTC CASRGPGTGDEQYF
- TRBJ2-3 TRBV10-2 - TGCGCCAGCAGAGGGAACACAGATACGCAGTATTTT CASRGNTDTQYF
- TRBJ2-7 TRBV15 - TGTGCCACCAGCAGAGACAGGGCAGCAGGGGACGAGCAGTACTTC CATSRDRAAGDEQYF
- TRBJ1-1 TRBV19 - TGTGCCAGTAGTATAGACAGAGTGAACACTGAAGCTTTCTTT CASSIDRVNTEAFF
TRBD1 TRBJ2-3 TRBV5-1 - TGCGCCAGCAGCGCTGGACAGGGGTTAGATACGCAGTATTTT CASSAGQGLDTQYF
TRBD2 TRBJ2-3 TRBV5-1 - TGCGCCAGCAGCTCTCAACTAGCGGATAGCACAGATACGCAGTATTTT CASSSQLADSTDTQYF
- TRBJ1-6 TRBV11-3 few TGTGCCAGCAGCCGAGATACAGGTACTAATTCACCCCTCCACTTT CASSRDTGTNSPLHF
- TRBJ1-4 TRBV6-8 - TGTGCCAGCAGAAAGGACGACCATGAAAAACTGTTTTTT CASRKDDHEKLFF
- TRBJ1-3 TRBV25-1 - TGTGCCAGCAGCCTGACGGCCGGAAACACCATATATTTT CASSLTAGNTIYF
- TRBJ2-7 TRBV6-8 - TGTGCCAGCAGTTACTCGAAGGCAGGGTTATCCTACGAGCAGTACTTC CASSYSKAGLSYEQYF
TRBD1 TRBJ2-7 TRBV11-3 few TGTGCCAGCAGCCTTCCACCCTACGACAGGGTCCGATACGAGCAGTACTTC CASSLPPYDRVRYEQYF
- TRBJ2-3 TRBV18 - TGTGCCAGCTCACTAATCACAGGATCCACAGATACGCAGTATTTT CASSLITGSTDTQYF
- TRBJ1-2 TRBV28 - TGTGCCAGCAGTTTAAAGACAGCTGAGACCCTCTATGGCTACACCTTC CASSLKTAETLYGYTF
TRBD1 TRBJ1-1 TRBV6-8 - TGTGCCAGCAGTTACTTTTTGGGGCAGGGGGCGTCCGCTGAAGCTTTCTTT CASSYFLGQGASAEAFF
- TRBJ2-2 TRBV19 - TGTGCCAGTAGTATCCTCGGAGGGAGTAACACCGGGGAGCTGTTTTTT CASSILGGSNTGELFF
- TRBJ2-6 TRBV18 - TGTGCCAGCTCACCCTTTGGACCGATCTCTGGGGCCAACGTCCTGACTTTC CASSPFGPISGANVLTF
- TRBJ2-1 TRBV14 - TGTGCCAGCAGCCAACGTTCAGCGACAGAGAATGAGCAGTTCTTC CASSQRSATENEQFF
TRBD1 TRBJ2-5 TRBV11-3 - TGTGCCAGCAGCTTCGCCCGACAGGGCAACCAAGAGACCCAGTACTTC CASSFARQGNQETQYF
TRBD2 TRBJ2-1 TRBV5-1 - TGCGCCAGCAGCTTGGATCCGGGACTAGCAGGTAATGAGCAGTTCTTC CASSLDPGLAGNEQFF
- TRBJ2-2 TRBV6-8 - TGTGCCAGCAGTCCGGGACAGAACACCGGGGAGCTGTTTTTT CASSPGQNTGELFF
TRBD1 TRBJ2-5 TRBV11-3 - TGTGCCAGCAGCAGATGGACAGGGGGAGAGACCCAGTACTTC CASSRWTGGETQYF
- TRBJ1-1 TRBV12-5 - TGTGCTAGTGGTTTGGAAACGTACACAGGGTGGGAAATGAACACTGAAGCTTTCTTT CASGLETYTGWEMNTEAFF
- TRBJ2-3 TRBV25-1 - TGTGCCAGCAGTGCCGGACAGTTGGGGGCAGATACGCAGTATTTT CASSAGQLGADTQYF
TRBD2 TRBJ2-7 TRBV28 - TGTGCCAGCAGCTCTATAGCGGGGGGGTCCTACGAGCAGTACTTC CASSSIAGGSYEQYF
- TRBJ2-2 TRBV18 - TGTGCCAGCTCACCAATCTCTAACACCGGGGAGCTGTTTTTT CASSPISNTGELFF
- TRBJ2-1 TRBV23-1 - TGCGCCAGCAGCTTATCAGGGTGGAGTGAGCAGTTCTTC CASSLSGWSEQFF
TRBD1 TRBJ2-7 TRBV6-9 - TGTGCCAGCAGTTTCCGGACAGGGAGGACCTACGAGCAGTACTTC CASSFRTGRTYEQYF
- TRBJ1-2 TRBV6-8 - TGTGCCAGCAGTTGGGGGGCTGGTTCTAACTATGGCTACACCTTC CASSWGAGSNYGYTF
TRBD1 TRBJ1-2 TRBV19 - TGTGCCAGTACCAAGGACAGGGGGCTATATGGCTACACCTTC CASTKDRGLYGYTF
- TRBJ1-6 TRBV30 - TGTGCCTGGAGTGGATCCCGGGGGGCAAGCAATTCACCCCTCCACTTT CAWSGSRGASNSPLHF
TRBD1 TRBJ1-5 TRBV28 - TGTGCCAGCAGTTCCGGACAGGGGGTATATCAGCCCCAGCATTTT CASSSGQGVYQPQHF
TRBD2 TRBJ2-3 TRBV11-3 - TGTGCCAGCAGCCTTGGACTAGCGGCAGATACGCAGTATTTT CASSLGLAADTQYF
- TRBJ1-2 TRBV6-8 - TGTGCCAGCAATAGGGGGGAGGGTGGCTACACCTTC CASNRGEGGYTF
- TRBJ2-7 TRBV11-3 few TGTGCCAGCAGCTTAGATCTCGGGGCAGGCGAGCAGTACTTC CASSLDLGAGEQYF